These T cell receptor beta chains were read from a single sample in a study of blood T cells in healthy people across ages. TCRdb re-called the 5' RACE reads through MiXCR, storing one row per CDR3 protein. Among 1.5 million to 2 million distinct CDR3 sequences listed, about 50% were seen once. Sequencing was performed on blood. These receptors were obtained from a woman between 40 and 50 years old in good health. The CDR3 runs from the conserved cysteine through the conserved F or W. Fields, in order: D gene, clone size, V gene, J gene, CDR3 DNA, CDR3 protein. The D gene is left open where the match is weak. Rows give clone size only sometimes, using once, few, many, or a class for an expanded clone.

TRBD1	-	TRBV20-1	TRBJ1-5	TGCAGTGCTAGTGCCGGGACAGGGCAACAGCCCCAGCATTTT	CSASAGTGQQPQHF
-	-	TRBV5-1	TRBJ2-7	TGCGCCAGCAGCTCTACGGACGGTTGGTCCTACGAGCAGTACTTC	CASSSTDGWSYEQYF
-	many	TRBV5-1	TRBJ2-5	TGTGCCAGCAGCTTCAGCAGGGAGACCCAGTACTTC	CASSFSRETQYF
-	few	TRBV13	TRBJ1-1	TGTGCCAGCAGCTCTATGACTGAAGCTTTCTTT	CASSSMTEAFF
-	many	TRBV24-1	TRBJ2-1	TGTGCCACCAGTGCTCAGAGCTCCTACAATGAGCAGTTCTTC	CATSAQSSYNEQFF
-	many	TRBV28	TRBJ2-5	TGTGCCACCCTAAGTAGTTCCGAGACCCAGTACTTC	CATLSSSETQYF
-	-	TRBV24-1	TRBJ2-5	TGTGCCACCAGTGATTTGCATACGGAGACCCAGTACTTC	CATSDLHTETQYF
-	few	TRBV28	TRBJ1-2	TGTGCCAGCAGTTTAGACAGGCCTTTTAACTATGGCTACACCTTC	CASSLDRPFNYGYTF
-	many	TRBV20-1	TRBJ2-3	TGCAGTGCCGTCCCGGGGTTTGAGACAGATACGCAGTATTTT	CSAVPGFETDTQYF
TRBD2	few	TRBV20-1	TRBJ2-1	TGCAGTAACACCGGGACTAGCGGAGTTGAGCAGTTCTTC	CSNTGTSGVEQFF
TRBD2	few	TRBV7-2	TRBJ2-7	TGTGCCAGCAGCCCGGGACTAGCGGTTACCTACGAGCAGTACTTC	CASSPGLAVTYEQYF
TRBD2	-	TRBV20-1	TRBJ2-5	TGCAGTGCAACTAGCGGGGGGGCTATCGGGACCCAGTACTTC	CSATSGGAIGTQYF
-	-	TRBV25-1	TRBJ2-1	TGTGCCAGCAAAGGGTTCCCCAACAATGAGCAGTTCTTC	CASKGFPNNEQFF
-	-	TRBV21-1	TRBJ2-5	TGTGCCAGCACCAAAGAACAGTACCAAGAGACCCAGTACTTC	CASTKEQYQETQYF
TRBD2	-	TRBV7-2	TRBJ2-5	TGTGCCAGCAGCCCCTGGGGACTAGCGGAACAAGAGACCCAGTACTTC	CASSPWGLAEQETQYF
TRBD1	-	TRBV5-1	TRBJ2-4	TGCGCCAGCAGCGAAGGGACAGGGTCGGCCCAAAACATTCAGTACTTC	CASSEGTGSAQNIQYF
-	once	TRBV4-1	TRBJ2-1	TGCGCCAGCAGCCAAGGGTCGGCGGTGGCCAGGGCTAACAATGAGCAGTTCTTC	CASSQGSAVARANNEQFF
-	few	TRBV4-2	TRBJ1-5	TGTGCCAGCAGCCATAACGGAGATAGCAATCAGCCCCAGCATTTT	CASSHNGDSNQPQHF
TRBD1	-	TRBV5-4	TRBJ1-1	TGTGCCAGCAGCTTGGACTTACAGGGGACTGAAGCTTTCTTT	CASSLDLQGTEAFF
-	few	TRBV4-3	TRBJ1-2	TGCGCCAGCAGCCCGACGGCAGGGATCGTTCATGGCTACACCTTC	CASSPTAGIVHGYTF
TRBD2	-	TRBV7-9	TRBJ2-7	TGTGCCAGCAGCTTAGGGACTAGTCCCTACGAGCAGTACTTC	CASSLGTSPYEQYF
TRBD1	-	TRBV6-5	TRBJ1-1	TGTGCCAGCAGTTCCCCTCGGGGGACAGGGGATGAAGCTTTCTTT	CASSSPRGTGDEAFF
-	-	TRBV6-2/TRBV6-3	TRBJ2-7	TGTGCCAGCAGAACTGGGGTGAATTACGAGCAGTACTTC	CASRTGVNYEQYF
-	few	TRBV21-1	TRBJ1-2	TGTGCCAGCAGCAAAGGACAGGGCCGGGGCTACACCTTC	CASSKGQGRGYTF
TRBD2	-	TRBV4-3	TRBJ2-7	TGCGCCAGCAGCCAGTTGGCTAGCGGGATCTACGAGCAGTACTTT	CASSQLASGIYEQYF
-	few	TRBV7-9	TRBJ1-2	TGTGCCAGCAGCTTAAACGGGGATGGCTACACCTTC	CASSLNGDGYTF
-	-	TRBV29-1	TRBJ2-7	TGCAGCGTTGCGCGTAGGGGCAGGGGCTACGAGCAGTACTTC	CSVARRGRGYEQYF
-	-	TRBV4-3	TRBJ1-6	TGCGCCAGCAGCCAAGATATAGGATCAAATTCACCCCTCCACTTT	CASSQDIGSNSPLHF
TRBD1	-	TRBV20-1	TRBJ2-7	TGCAGTGCAAACGGACAGGGTAGGTCCTACGAGCAGTACTTC	CSANGQGRSYEQYF
-	few	TRBV7-2	TRBJ2-3	TGTGCCAGCAGCATTACGGGACGGCGGGCGACAGATACGCAGTATTTT	CASSITGRRATDTQYF
-	-	TRBV20-1	TRBJ1-6	TGCAGTGCTAGAGATCTCAAAAAGGGGACACCCCTCCACTTT	CSARDLKKGTPLHF
TRBD2	few	TRBV6-4	TRBJ2-7	TGTGCCAGCAGTGGGGGGGACGCGGGACTAGCGGGGTTTCACGAGCAGTACTTC	CASSGGDAGLAGFHEQYF
-	few	TRBV2	TRBJ2-5	TGTGCCAGCAGTGAAAGGGCCTATCAAGAGACCCAGTACTTC	CASSERAYQETQYF
-	-	TRBV10-3	TRBJ2-1	TGTGCCATCAGTGAGTCCGGTCGTGAGCAGTTCTTC	CAISESGREQFF
-	-	TRBV4-1	TRBJ2-7	TGCGCCAGCAGCGGGGCAGGGGCAGGCTACGAGCAGTACTTC	CASSGAGAGYEQYF
-	-	TRBV9	TRBJ2-1	TGTGCCAGCGGAACCCGTAGAAGCTCCTACAATGAGCAGTTCTTC	CASGTRRSSYNEQFF
-	-	TRBV20-1	TRBJ1-5	TGCAGTGCTAGAGATCCGGGCGGCGTTGGTCAGCCCCAGCATTTT	CSARDPGGVGQPQHF
-	few	TRBV5-1	TRBJ2-3	TGCGCCAGCAGCTTGACCTTGGACAGATCGCAGTATTTT	CASSLTLDRSQYF
-	-	TRBV5-6	TRBJ2-3	TGTGCCAGCAGCAAGGAGACGGGGTCCAGAGTAAGAGAGTATTTT	CASSKETGSRVREYF
TRBD1	-	TRBV28	TRBJ2-7	TGTGCCAGCAGTTCCTTACCGGGACAGGGGGCTTACGAGCAGTACTTC	CASSSLPGQGAYEQYF
-	-	TRBV12-3/TRBV12-4	TRBJ2-7	TGTGCCAGCAGTCAGGACGGGCGTCGGTACGAGCAGTACTTC	CASSQDGRRYEQYF
-	-	TRBV10-3	TRBJ2-7	TGTGCCATCAGTGCCGGCAGGGGCAACTACGAGCAGTACTTC	CAISAGRGNYEQYF
-	-	TRBV7-9	TRBJ1-2	TGTGCCAGCAGCTTCACACAGACTACCTATGGCTACACCTTC	CASSFTQTTYGYTF
TRBD2	few	TRBV7-2	TRBJ2-4	TGTGCCAGCAGCCCAGCGGGACTCATGAGGGGCATTCAGTACTTC	CASSPAGLMRGIQYF
-	-	TRBV24-1	TRBJ1-2	TGTGCCACCAGTGCTCGAGGGGACGGCTACACCTTC	CATSARGDGYTF
-	few	TRBV12-3/TRBV12-4	TRBJ2-1	TGTGCCAGCAGTTTTCTGGGCCCCGGCGATGAGCAGTTCTTC	CASSFLGPGDEQFF
-	-	TRBV10-1	TRBJ2-3	TGCGCCAGCAGGGATAGCGGATATACGCAGTATTTT	CASRDSGYTQYF
TRBD2	few	TRBV10-3	TRBJ2-3	TGTGCCATCAGTGGGGAAACCCGTGGACTAGAAGGCACAGATACGCAGTATTTT	CAISGETRGLEGTDTQYF
-	-	TRBV5-6	TRBJ2-1	TGTGCCAGCAGCTTGGGGGAGACCCGACGACTCTCCTACAATGAGCAGTTCTTC	CASSLGETRRLSYNEQFF